Below, 7 T cell receptor beta chains from the same sample are listed, as sequenced in a study of chemoradiotherapy in HPV16-positive cancers (dated by TCRdb to between 2020 and 2023). The library was produced with the immunoSEQ multiplex PCR assay. In its TCRdb copy, this immuneACCESS table keeps in-frame sequences only and misses some clones. Where compared with another copy, unresolved V genes explain less than half of these, and the others have no known cause. This sample has tens of thousands of clones in its table, and 88% of those were observed once. 3.5% to 4.5% of the sample lies in the top ten. Source: blood, taken from a patient who underwent chemoradiotherapy. These receptors were obtained from a human donor with HPV-associated anogenital cancer.

The rearrangement joins TRBV27 to TRBJ1-1; 7 nucleotides match TRBD1. CDR1 is MNHEY and CDR2 is SMNVEV in the germline V gene (reference sequence). V lost 3 bases, J lost 3 bases, and 7 bases stayed unmatched. The length of the CDR3 is 15 residues. CDR3 protein: CASSFGFQGDTEAFF. CDR3 DNA: TGTGCCAGCAGTTTTGGGTTCCAGGGGGACACTGAAGCTTTCTTT.

This clone was counted once. J is TRBJ1-2 and V is TRBV7-9; D uncertain. Germline assignment: CDR1 SEHNR and CDR2 FQNEAQ (reference sequence). Deletions cut 5 bases from V and 4 bases from J, with 11 bases between. The length of the CDR3 is 13 residues. The CDR3 DNA sequence: TGTGCCAGCAGCCCCCCGGGTGGCTATGGCTACACCTTC. Translation: CASSPPGGYGYTF.

The V and J genes are TRBV15 and TRBJ2-5; no firm D call. V lost 5 bases and J lost 4, with 11 bases in between. CDR1 and CDR2 from the germline V gene are LNHNV and YYDKDF (reference sequence). The CDR3 is 13 residues long. DNA of the CDR3: TGTGCCACCAGCTCAGATAACGGAGAGACCCAGTACTTC. This encodes CATSSDNGETQYF.

The rearrangement uses TRBV10-1 and TRBJ2-1; D remains unclear. Germline V gives CDR1 WNHNN, CDR2 SYGVQD (reference sequence). Trimming removed 4 bases from V and 8 bases from J, with 12 bases in between. There are 13 residues in the CDR3. CDR3 amino acids: CASSGIGLDEQFF. The DNA for the CDR3 is TGCGCCAGCAGTGGAATCGGCCTCGATGAGCAGTTCTTC.

The J gene is TRBJ2-3, the V gene TRBV15; no firm D call. Germline CDR1 and CDR2: LNHNV and YYDKDF (reference sequence). V was pared by 1 base and J by 0 bases, with 26 bases between. CDR3 size: 21 residues. The CDR3: CATSRVRLYALGSLSTDTQYF. The CDR3 DNA reads as TGTGCCACCAGCAGAGTTCGTTTGTACGCTCTGGGTTCTCTTAGCACAGATACGCAGTATTTT.

In this sample, this clone turned up a few times. The J gene is TRBJ2-7, the V gene TRBV28; the D call may be TRBD1 or TRBD2 (5 bases each). V was trimmed by 2 bases and J by 7 bases, leaving 18 bases between them. The CDR3 contains 15 residues. Germline assignment: CDR1 MDHEN and CDR2 SYDVKM. Here the CDR3 reads CASSLPGTEVSEQYF. The CDR3 DNA sequence: TGTGCCAGCAGTTTACCCGGGACCGAGGTCTCTGAGCAGTACTTC.

This chain joins TRBV6-4 and TRBJ2-5; 7 bases agree with TRBD1. The J call is in doubt because the DNA end fits TRBJ2-7 better. This CDR3 has 12 residues. The V gene's germline CDR1 is MRHNA and CDR2 SNTAGT. Here the CDR3 reads CATRDSNYEQYF. CDR3 nucleotides: TGTGCCACCCGGGACAGCAACTACGAGCAGTACTTC.